Listed below are T cell receptor beta chains from one sample, sequenced in a study of identical twins. TCRdb processed the 5' RACE reads anew with MiXCR; each CDR3 protein has one entry. Here the sample spans some 97,000 distinct CDR3 sequences, 5.9% being singletons. The specimen sequenced was memory T cells sorted from blood. The source of these receptors is a woman aged 45-65 years in good health. The CDR3 runs from the conserved cysteine through the conserved F or W. The order of the fields is CDR3 DNA, CDR3 protein, V gene, J gene, clone size, D gene. D genes are given only for firm matches. A row's size may be missing; if present it is once, few, many or a size class.

TGCGCCAGCAGCTTGGCATCCGGGGATAGTGGCTACACCTTC	CASSLASGDSGYTF	TRBV5-1	TRBJ1-2	many	-
TGTGCCAGCAGCCACCGGGACAGGGGGTACACAGATACGCAGTATTTT	CASSHRDRGYTDTQYF	TRBV3-1	TRBJ2-3	many	TRBD1
TGTGCCAGCAGCCAAACGAAGAGCACAGATACGCAGTATTTT	CASSQTKSTDTQYF	TRBV3-1	TRBJ2-3	few	-
TGTGCCTGGAGTATAACAGGGGGCGAAAAACTGTTTTTT	CAWSITGGEKLFF	TRBV30	TRBJ1-4	many	TRBD1
TGTGCCAGCAGTTTTGGAGACAGGGGGGGAGAGACCCAGTACTTC	CASSFGDRGGETQYF	TRBV27	TRBJ2-5	few	TRBD1
TGTGCCAGCAGTTTACTTGGACTAGCGGGAAATGAGCAGTTCTTC	CASSLLGLAGNEQFF	TRBV12-3/TRBV12-4	TRBJ2-1	many	TRBD2
TGTGCCAGCACAGAGACGACAAACGAGCAGTACTTC	CASTETTNEQYF	TRBV6-5	TRBJ2-7	-	-
TGTGCCAGCAGCCCCTATGGACAGCGCTATGGCTACACCTTC	CASSPYGQRYGYTF	TRBV5-6	TRBJ1-2	many	-
TGCAGTGCTGCCGGGACTTTAAAAAAAGAGACCCAGTACTTC	CSAAGTLKKETQYF	TRBV20-1	TRBJ2-5	many	-
TGCAGTGCTAGACGTCGGGGAAGCACTGAAGCTTTCTTT	CSARRRGSTEAFF	TRBV20-1	TRBJ1-1	many	-
TGTGCCAGCAGTCGCCAGACTAGCGGGAGCGTCAATGAGCAGTTCTTC	CASSRQTSGSVNEQFF	TRBV12-3/TRBV12-4	TRBJ2-1	many	TRBD2
TGCAGCGTTGTTACTGTGGATCCGAGCTCCTACAATGAGCAGTTCTTC	CSVVTVDPSSYNEQFF	TRBV29-1	TRBJ2-1	many	-
TGCGCCAGCAGCTTCGTCTTAAACACAGATACGCAGTATTTT	CASSFVLNTDTQYF	TRBV5-1	TRBJ2-3	many	-
TGTGCCAGCAGACCTACTCCAGGGAACGGAAACACCATATATTTT	CASRPTPGNGNTIYF	TRBV6-6	TRBJ1-3	many	-
TGTGCCAGCAGTTTGCTAGCTGACACAGATACGCAGTATTTT	CASSLLADTDTQYF	TRBV12-3/TRBV12-4	TRBJ2-3	few	-
TGCGCCAGCAGGCCGGGACTAGGGGAGACCCAGTACTTC	CASRPGLGETQYF	TRBV4-1	TRBJ2-5	-	TRBD2
TGTGCCAGCAGCCTGGCAGGGGTAAACACTGAAGCTTTCTTT	CASSLAGVNTEAFF	TRBV6-6	TRBJ1-1	many	-
TGTGCCAGCAGCTTTCTAGCGGGTAGCACCTACAATGAGCAGTTCTTC	CASSFLAGSTYNEQFF	TRBV11-2	TRBJ2-1	many	TRBD2
TGTGCCAGCAGTCTAACAGGGGATTGGAGTCAGCCCCAGCATTTT	CASSLTGDWSQPQHF	TRBV27	TRBJ1-5	many	TRBD1
TGTGCCACCAGAAGGACAAGGACCGGGGAGCTGTTTTTT	CATRRTRTGELFF	TRBV24-1	TRBJ2-2	-	-
TGTGCCAGCAGTTTTCTGGGGTCGGTATACAATGAGCAGTTCTTC	CASSFLGSVYNEQFF	TRBV27	TRBJ2-1	once	-
TGTGCCAGCAGTTCTGTCCAGGGGAGTTATGGCTACACCTTC	CASSSVQGSYGYTF	TRBV12-3/TRBV12-4	TRBJ1-2	many	-
TGTGCCAGCAGCTTAGACACCCTCCAGAATATGAACACTGAAGCTTTCTTT	CASSLDTLQNMNTEAFF	TRBV11-2	TRBJ1-1	many	-
TGTGCCAGCAGAGAACCAGGTACAGCCTCCTATGGCTACACCTTC	CASREPGTASYGYTF	TRBV6-2/TRBV6-3	TRBJ1-2	many	-
TGTGCCAGCGGGATGCCAGGGCAGCGGGAGTTCTTC	CASGMPGQREFF	TRBV2	TRBJ2-1	few	-
TGCAGTGCTAGAGGCCAAATGAACACTGAAGCTTTCTTT	CSARGQMNTEAFF	TRBV20-1	TRBJ1-1	-	-
TGCAGCGTTGATTTCGGCACGAACTATGGCTACACCTTC	CSVDFGTNYGYTF	TRBV29-1	TRBJ1-2	many	-
TGCGCCAGCAGCCGGTCCGGGACTAGCGGGATGGGTGAGCAGTTCTTC	CASSRSGTSGMGEQFF	TRBV4-1	TRBJ2-1	many	TRBD2
TGTGCCACCAGTGACCAGGACAGGGTTTTACAGCCCCAGCATTTT	CATSDQDRVLQPQHF	TRBV24-1	TRBJ1-5	many	TRBD1
TGTGCCAGCAGCGTATGGGGACTTAATGAGCAGTTCTTC	CASSVWGLNEQFF	TRBV9	TRBJ2-1	many	-
TGTGCCAGCAGCTTAGAGGATAACTATGGCTACACCTTC	CASSLEDNYGYTF	TRBV7-6	TRBJ1-2	-	-
TGTGCCAGCAGCTCTACTAGCGTTACCACCGGGGAGCTGTTTTTT	CASSSTSVTTGELFF	TRBV11-3	TRBJ2-2	few	TRBD2
TGCAGTGCTAGTCGCAGCGGAAGCTCCTACGAGCAGTACTTC	CSASRSGSSYEQYF	TRBV20-1	TRBJ2-7	many	-
TGTGCCAGCAGCTCGACTGCCCTACGGGAGCAGTACTTC	CASSSTALREQYF	TRBV7-8	TRBJ2-7	many	-
TGTGCCAGCAGCCAGTCTGTAACGGGAGTGAGAGCTGAGCAGTTCTTC	CASSQSVTGVRAEQFF	TRBV3-1	TRBJ2-1	-	-
TGCAGCGTCAAGGACAGGGTGAACACCGGGGAGCTGTTTTTT	CSVKDRVNTGELFF	TRBV29-1	TRBJ2-2	-	TRBD1
TGTGCTAGTGGCCTAGGACACCAAGAGACCCAGTACTTC	CASGLGHQETQYF	TRBV12-5	TRBJ2-5	many	-
TGTGCCAGCAGCTACGGGACAGAGAACACTGAAGCTTTCTTT	CASSYGTENTEAFF	TRBV9	TRBJ1-1	many	TRBD1
TGTGCCAGCAGCGGGGTTCGTGAGACCCAGTACTTC	CASSGVRETQYF	TRBV7-8	TRBJ2-5	many	-
TGCAGGGCGGTATTAGGGGATTTGCACACCTTC	CRAVLGDLHTF	TRBV20-1	TRBJ1-2	many	-
TGCGCCAGCAGCGACGGGACTAGTCACAACAATGAGCAGTTCTTC	CASSDGTSHNNEQFF	TRBV5-1	TRBJ2-1	many	TRBD2
TGTGCCAGCAGCCAGGGACTTTCAGACACAGATACGCAGTATTTT	CASSQGLSDTDTQYF	TRBV5-6	TRBJ2-3	many	-
TGTGCCAGCAGCTTTAGACTGTATAATGAAAAACTGTTTTTT	CASSFRLYNEKLFF	TRBV7-9	TRBJ1-4	many	-
TGTGCCAGCAGTGATGACGGCCTTACCGGGGAGCTGTTTTTT	CASSDDGLTGELFF	TRBV6-4	TRBJ2-2	many	-
TGCAGCGTTGCCTGGGGAGGAGGGGATACGCAGTATTTT	CSVAWGGGDTQYF	TRBV29-1	TRBJ2-3	-	-
TGTGCCAGCAGTCAGACAGGGACCACTGAAGCTTTCTTT	CASSQTGTTEAFF	TRBV27	TRBJ1-1	many	TRBD1
TGCGCCAGCAGCTTCCTAGCGGGCAGGGAGCTGTTTTTT	CASSFLAGRELFF	TRBV5-1	TRBJ2-2	many	TRBD2
TGTGCCAGCAGCCAGGTACAGGGCCCCTCTGGAAACACCATATATTTT	CASSQVQGPSGNTIYF	TRBV3-1	TRBJ1-3	-	-
TGTGCCAGCAGCCAAGTGTGGACAGGGGGCGATGGCTACACCTTC	CASSQVWTGGDGYTF	TRBV3-1	TRBJ1-2	many	TRBD1
TGTGCCAGCAGCTCACAGGATTCGGCCACAGATACGCAGTATTTT	CASSSQDSATDTQYF	TRBV5-4	TRBJ2-3	few	-
TGTGCCAGCAGTGACGAGGGACAGCCGAACACTGAAGCTTTCTTT	CASSDEGQPNTEAFF	TRBV6-1	TRBJ1-1	-	TRBD1
TGTGCCAGCAGTCCCAGGGCCGGGGAGCTGTTTTTT	CASSPRAGELFF	TRBV25-1	TRBJ2-2	many	-